This TCR beta chain was sequenced for a study of T cells in Graves' hyperthyroidism and ophthalmopathy. Study findings and constraints: Clonotypes that were expanded in thyroid above 0.001 mostly appeared in blood too.

TCR beta CDR3 region amplification was performed from RNA transcripts. Researchers ran a first-round RT-PCR on the TCR CDR3 using the HTBI primer set. MiXCR was run by TCRdb on the multiplex PCR reads, yielding one entry per CDR3 protein. The data show some 650,000 distinct CDR3 sequences, with approximately 15% seen just once and under 3.5% held by the top ten. On this clonotype itself: Its target is not known.

This CDR3 has 14 amino acids. Germline lookup yields CDR1 SGHTA and CDR2 FQGNSA. V lost 5 bases and J lost 4, with 9 bases in between. Sequences were obtained from blood. This receptor was taken from a woman aged 40-49 years with Graves' ophthalmopathy. The chain has TRBV7-2 and TRBJ1-6; D unclear. The CDR3 protein is CASSRELYNSPLHF. As DNA, the CDR3 is TGTGCCAGCAGCCGCGAACTTTATAATTCACCCCTCCACTTT. Variable domain in full (rest from reference TRBV7-2 and TRBJ1-6): GAGVSQSPSNKVTEKGKDVELRCDPISGHTALYWYRQSLGQGLEFLIYFQGNSAPDKSGLPSDRFSAERTGGSVSTLTIQRTQQEDSAVYLCASSRELYNSPLHFGNGTRLTVT.